Listed below are T cell receptor beta chains from one sample, sequenced in a study of PD-L1 blockade in urothelial cancer. This table comes from immunoSEQ multiplex PCR, and its TCRdb copy is limited to in-frame clones, with some not included. The sample consists of tens of thousands of clones, about four fifths of them appearing once. Specimen: PBMCs, collected around atezolizumab (anti-PD-L1) treatment. These receptors all stem from a man in his sixties or seventies with urothelial cancer. CDR3s include the opening cysteine and the closing phenylalanine or tryptophan. Fields, in order: V gene, D gene, CDR3 length, clone size, J gene, CDR3 DNA, CDR3 protein. D genes are given only for firm matches. Clone size is not always given. Where it is, it says once, few, many or a class for expanded clones.

TRBV30,TRBD2,14,few,TRBJ2-1,TGTGCCTGGAGTTTAGCGGGAGGTGGCTATGAGCAGTTCTTC,CAWSLAGGGYEQFF
TRBV27,NA,16,few,TRBJ2-1,TGTGCCAGCAGTTTATCGACTTTCTACTCCTACAATGAGCAGTTCTTC,CASSLSTFYSYNEQFF
TRBV28,NA,15,NA,TRBJ2-1,TGTGCCAGCAGTTGGGGAATCCGGACTCTCGGTGAGCAGTTCTTC,CASSWGIRTLGEQFF
TRBV19,NA,13,NA,TRBJ1-5,TGTGCCAGTAGTGGGGGGAGAAGTCAGCCCCAGCATTTT,CASSGGRSQPQHF
TRBV30,TRBD1,15,few,TRBJ1-4,TGTGCCTGGTCCCCAAAACTCGGGGACAGCTTAAAACTGTTTTTT,CAWSPKLGDSLKLFF
TRBV5-6,NA,14,few,TRBJ2-7,TGTGCCAGCAGCTTGGTCCCGGGGGCCTACGAGCAGTACTTC,CASSLVPGAYEQYF
TRBV29-1,TRBD1,12,NA,TRBJ2-5,TGCAGCGCTCGGACAGGGCAAGAGACCCAGTACTTC,CSARTGQETQYF
TRBV30,TRBD1,14,NA,TRBJ1-5,TGTGCCTGGAGGGAGACAGGGCCCGAACAGCCCCAGCATTTT,CAWRETGPEQPQHF
TRBV7-6,NA,16,NA,TRBJ1-4,TGTGCCAGCAGCTTAGAGGGGCCCCCAGCTAATGAAAAACTGTTTTTT,CASSLEGPPANEKLFF
TRBV18,NA,13,NA,TRBJ2-5,TGTGCCAGCTCACCCGGGGGAGGAGAGACCCAGTACTTC,CASSPGGGETQYF
TRBV6-1,NA,15,NA,TRBJ2-7,TGTGCCAGCAGTGATGCCTACGGGACATTTGACGAGCAGTACTTC,CASSDAYGTFDEQYF
TRBV11-2,NA,16,NA,TRBJ2-2,TGTGCCAGCAGCTTTCTTGGGCGGGATTGGGCCGGGGAGCTGTTTTTT,CASSFLGRDWAGELFF
TRBV19,NA,15,NA,TRBJ2-1,TGTGCCAGTAGTAGCCGGGGCCTTGGGGGCGGTGAGCAGTTCTTC,CASSSRGLGGGEQFF
TRBV12-5,NA,17,NA,TRBJ1-3,TGTGCTAGTGGTTTGGTACAAGGATGGGGGGCTGGAAACACCATATATTTT,CASGLVQGWGAGNTIYF
TRBV7-9,NA,15,NA,TRBJ1-2,TGTGCCAGCAGCTCATACAGAAGGCCCTTCTATGGCTACACCTTC,CASSSYRRPFYGYTF
TRBV6-5,TRBD1,14,NA,TRBJ2-7,TGTGCCAGCAGTTTAGACAGGGGGCTGGACGAGCAGTACTTC,CASSLDRGLDEQYF
TRBV2,TRBD2,15,NA,TRBJ2-7,TGTGCCAGCAGTGCGAGGACTAGCGGGATTTACGAGCAGTACTTC,CASSARTSGIYEQYF
TRBV5-6,NA,11,NA,TRBJ1-1,TGTGCCAGCAGTCGCGACACTGAAGCTTTCTTT,CASSRDTEAFF
TRBV2,TRBD2,17,NA,TRBJ2-1,TGTGCCAGCAGTGACCCGACTAGCGGGAAGGGTATTAATGAGCAGTTCTTC,CASSDPTSGKGINEQFF
TRBV5-1,NA,13,NA,TRBJ1-3,TGCGCCAGCAGCTTATGGGGCGAAAACACCATATATTTT,CASSLWGENTIYF
TRBV7-9,TRBD1,12,NA,TRBJ2-7,TGTGCCAGCAACCAGGGGGTTGGCGAGCAGTACTTC,CASNQGVGEQYF
TRBV7-2,NA,15,NA,TRBJ2-1,TGTGCCAGCAGCCCCAATTGGGGTAGGGGCCGGGAGCAGTTCTTC,CASSPNWGRGREQFF
TRBV19,NA,16,NA,TRBJ1-4,TGTGCCAGTACCCGCCGGTATGGGGCGTCTAATGAAAAACTGTTTTTT,CASTRRYGASNEKLFF
TRBV5-1,TRBD2,16,NA,TRBJ2-3,TGCGCCAGCAGAGACGGACTAGCGGGCAGCACAGATACGCAGTATTTT,CASRDGLAGSTDTQYF
TRBV27,TRBD2,15,NA,TRBJ2-7,TGTGCCAGCAGTTTAACGACTAGCGGCTCCTACGAGCAGTACTTC,CASSLTTSGSYEQYF
TRBV19,NA,14,NA,TRBJ2-5,TGTGCCAGTAGTATCAGTTCCGAGGGAGGGACCCAGTACTTC,CASSISSEGGTQYF
TRBV2,TRBD2,15,NA,TRBJ2-5,TGTGCCAGCAGTTTCCTAGCGGGAGGGCAAGAGACCCAGTACTTC,CASSFLAGGQETQYF
TRBV27,TRBD2,15,few,TRBJ2-7,TGTGCCAGCACTCGCGGGAGCGGAGGGAGGAACGAGCAGTACTTC,CASTRGSGGRNEQYF